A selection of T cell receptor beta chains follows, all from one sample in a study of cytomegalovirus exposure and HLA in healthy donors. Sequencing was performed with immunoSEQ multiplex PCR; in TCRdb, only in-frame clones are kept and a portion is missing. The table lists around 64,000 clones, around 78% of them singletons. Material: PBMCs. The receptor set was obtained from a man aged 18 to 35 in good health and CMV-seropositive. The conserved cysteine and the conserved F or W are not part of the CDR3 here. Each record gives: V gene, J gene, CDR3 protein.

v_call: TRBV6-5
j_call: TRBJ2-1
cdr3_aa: ASSYGGSLSYNEQF

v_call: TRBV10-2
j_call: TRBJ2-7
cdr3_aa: ASKHPGTGDYEQY

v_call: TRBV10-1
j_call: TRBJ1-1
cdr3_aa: ASSLEGNTEAF

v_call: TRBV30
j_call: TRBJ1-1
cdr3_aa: AWSVRQNTEAF

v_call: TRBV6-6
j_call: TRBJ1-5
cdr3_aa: ASSYSGRGDQPQH

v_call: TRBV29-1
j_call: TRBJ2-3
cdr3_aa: SVTTGQGADTQY

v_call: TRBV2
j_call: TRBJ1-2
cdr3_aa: ASSPVAAGYT

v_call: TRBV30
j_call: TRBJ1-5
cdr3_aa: AWNQGTGNQPQH

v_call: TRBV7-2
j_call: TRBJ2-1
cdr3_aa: ASSPPGTGAREQF

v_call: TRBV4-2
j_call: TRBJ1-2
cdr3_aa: ASSQETGLSYGYT

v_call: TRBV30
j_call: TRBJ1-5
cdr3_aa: ACPGGAGQPQH

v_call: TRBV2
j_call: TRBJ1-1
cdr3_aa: ASRLDQGTEAF

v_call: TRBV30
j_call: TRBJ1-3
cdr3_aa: AWSVLENTIY

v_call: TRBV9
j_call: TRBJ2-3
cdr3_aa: ASSGGRGLAGLPTDTQY

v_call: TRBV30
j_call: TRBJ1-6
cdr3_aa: AWSDGDNSPLH

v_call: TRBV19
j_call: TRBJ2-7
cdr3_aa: ASSITTAGEQY

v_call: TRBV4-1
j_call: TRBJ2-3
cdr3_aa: ASSQDHGLITDTQY

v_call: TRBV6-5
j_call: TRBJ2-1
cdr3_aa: ASSYDSYNEQF

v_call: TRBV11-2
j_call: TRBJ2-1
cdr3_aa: ASSPSGSNEQF

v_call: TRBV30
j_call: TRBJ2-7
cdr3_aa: AWSVGAGAEQY

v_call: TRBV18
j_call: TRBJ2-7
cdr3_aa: ASAPGLSGEQY

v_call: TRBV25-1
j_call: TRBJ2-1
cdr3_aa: ASSEGTGGLNEQF

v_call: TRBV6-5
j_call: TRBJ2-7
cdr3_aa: ASRHTTGNSYEQY

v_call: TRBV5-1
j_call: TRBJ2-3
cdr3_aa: ASSSQGLAGGRDTQY

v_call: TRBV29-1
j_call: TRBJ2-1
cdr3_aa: SVEDFKKGLAGQSSYNEQF

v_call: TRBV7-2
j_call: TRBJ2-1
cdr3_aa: ASSFPKSLLSNEQF

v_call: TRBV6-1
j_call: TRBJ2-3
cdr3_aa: ASRSRDRGTDTQY

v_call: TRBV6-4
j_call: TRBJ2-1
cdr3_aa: ASSSGRGNEQF

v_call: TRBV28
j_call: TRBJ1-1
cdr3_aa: ASNSGQGYTEAF

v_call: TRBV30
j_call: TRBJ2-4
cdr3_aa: ACATGGYIQY

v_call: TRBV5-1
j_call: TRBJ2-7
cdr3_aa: ASSGGLGAYEQY